This entry lists 8 T cell receptor beta chains sequenced from one sample in a study of patients and donors after allogeneic stem cell transplantation. Using its own MiXCR run on the RT-PCR reads, TCRdb lists one record per CDR3 protein. The sample has 150,000 to 200,000 distinct CDR3 sequences, around 28% seen once. Sequencing was carried out using blood, either unsorted or a sorted T cell fraction (not recorded which). The source is a human donor who was either an allogeneic HSCT recipient or a stem cell or donor lymphocyte infusion donor (not recorded which). It is not recorded whose cells these are; they may come from a transplant donor.

The chain is built from TRBV4-3 and TRBJ2-7; D is possibly TRBD2 (5 bases). This CDR3 has 15 amino acids. V was pared by 0 bases and J by 2 bases, with 11 bases between. Looked up from germline, CDR1 is LGHNA and CDR2 is YSLEER. CDR3 bases: TGCGCCAGCAGCCAAGACGAGCGGCCTACCTACGAGCAGTACTTC. This translates into CASSQDERPTYEQYF.

The chain has TRBV30 and TRBJ2-7; TRBD1 might be the D (6 bases). CDR3 length: 13 residues. Germline loops: CDR1 GTSNPN, CDR2 SVGIG (reference sequence). V was cut by 8 bases and J by 4 bases, with 18 bases left in between. The CDR3 DNA reads TGTGCCGGGGAGCGACAGGAACGTTACGAGCAGTACTTC. Residues: CAGERQERYEQYF.

This clonotype was recorded many times. V usage is TRBV2 and J usage is TRBJ1-2; D unclear. The CDR3 contains 13 residues. V was shortened by 1 base and J by 6 bases, with 9 bases between the two germline ends. From germline, CDR1 is SNHLY and CDR2 FYNNEI. The DNA of the CDR3 is TGTGCCAGCAGTGAAGATCAATGGGATGGCTACACCTTC. It codes for CASSEDQWDGYTF.

J is TRBJ2-3 and V is TRBV6-2 or TRBV6-3; TRBD1 might be the D (6 bases). The CDR3 extends over 15 amino acids. The germline V and J ends were trimmed by 5 bases and 2 bases, with 14 bases remaining between them. Germline V gives CDR1 MNHEY, CDR2 SVGEGT. The CDR3 loop reads CASSTQGTITDTQYF. The CDR3 DNA is TGTGCCAGCAGTACCCAGGGGACAATCACAGATACGCAGTATTTT.

J is TRBJ2-3 and V is TRBV6-2 or TRBV6-3; 13 bases fit TRBD2. The CDR3 extends over 15 amino acids. Germline-derived CDR1 and CDR2 are MNHEY and SVGEGT. Unmatched junction bases numbered 5, after V lost 6 bases and J lost 5 bases. CDR3 residues: CASSPRTSGRDTQYF. The DNA for the CDR3 is TGTGCCAGCAGCCCACGGACTAGCGGGAGAGATACGCAGTATTTT.

The chain employs TRBV12-3 or TRBV12-4 and TRBJ2-7; perhaps TRBD1 as D (6 bases). V was clipped by 6 bases and J by 5 bases, with 14 bases between them. This CDR3 has 13 amino acids. CDR3 bases: TGTGCCAGCAGCGATAACAGGGTCCACGAGCAGTACTTC. This codes for CASSDNRVHEQYF.

V is TRBV28 and J is TRBJ2-1, with TRBD2 matching 9 bases. Germline trimming cut 6 bases from V and 0 bases from J; bases unmatched to any gene: 15. The CDR3 runs 19 residues. CDR1 is MDHEN, CDR2 SYDVKM, per germline. DNA for the CDR3: TGTGCCAGCAGCCCTCCGATCTCTAGCGGGACTAGCTCCTACAATGAGCAGTTCTTC. It encodes CASSPPISSGTSSYNEQFF.

By sample fraction, this clonotype is medium-sized. V is TRBV12-3 or TRBV12-4 and J is TRBJ1-6, with D perhaps matching TRBD1 (5 bases). V shed 6 bases and J shed 10 bases, with 10 bases lying between them. The CDR3 has 12 amino acids. CDR3 amino acids: CASRNNRSPLHF. Written as DNA, the CDR3 is TGTGCCAGCAGAAATAACAGGTCACCCCTCCACTTT.